The 19 T cell receptor beta chains in this list originate from one sample, sequenced in a study of cytomegalovirus exposure and HLA in healthy donors. 13 Jbeta primers and 60 Vbeta primers were used for the PCR. The method was immunoSEQ multiplex PCR; TCRdb's version includes in-frame clones alone and lacks a portion of them. The data hold about 130,000 clones, with around two thirds observed a single time. The sequenced material came from PBMCs. Source of these receptors: a man between 18 and 35 years old in good health and CMV-seropositive.

The chain is built from TRBV5-6 and TRBJ1-5, with 7 bases lining up with TRBD1. With V trimmed by 4 bases and J by 7 bases, 8 bases remained unmatched. Germline V gene data show CDR1 as SGHDT and CDR2 as YYEEEE. This CDR3 contains 14 residues. The CDR3: CASSLRQGGQPQHF. CDR3 DNA: TGTGCCAGCAGCCTGAGACAGGGCGGACAGCCCCAGCATTTT.

This sequence joins TRBV19 and TRBJ1-2; TRBD1 is a possible D gene (6 bases). Germline V gene lookup returns CDR1 LNHDA and CDR2 SQIVND (reference sequence). The CDR3 is 17 residues long. V was clipped by 7 bases and J by 3 bases, with 24 bases between them. CDR3 amino acids: CASTPRQGRTRDYGYTF. The CDR3 DNA is TGTGCCAGTACTCCCAGGCAGGGGCGTACCCGGGACTATGGCTACACCTTC.

The sample holds a few counts of this clone. The chain links TRBV2 to TRBJ1-5; unclear D gene. There are 16 residues in the CDR3. V was trimmed by 7 bases and J by 4 bases, leaving 20 bases between them. Germline-derived CDR1 and CDR2 are SNHLY and FYNNEI. CDR3: CASTPYGGLGNQPQHF. Written as DNA, the CDR3 is TGTGCCAGCACCCCCTATGGAGGGCTGGGGAATCAGCCCCAGCATTTT.

The rearrangement uses TRBV9 and TRBJ1-3, with a tentative D call TRBD1 (6 bases). The CDR3 contains 15 residues. Between the trimmed V and J ends, which lost 3 bases and 3 bases, there was a span of 13 bases. Germline CDR1 reads SGDLS; CDR2 reads YYNGEE. This chain's CDR3 is CASSAQGIRGNTIYF. CDR3 coding DNA: TGTGCCAGCAGCGCACAGGGTATTCGTGGAAACACCATATATTTT.

This chain connects TRBV18 to TRBJ1-2, with TRBD1 as a possible D gene (6 bases). This CDR3 is 14 amino acids long. Trimming shortened V by 3 bases and J by 6 bases, and 14 bases separated the two germline ends. CDR1 and CDR2 (germline): KGHSH, LQKENI. This chain's CDR3 is CASSPGIQGHGYTF. The CDR3 DNA is TGTGCCAGCTCACCCGGTATACAGGGCCATGGCTACACCTTC.

The chain employs TRBV6-4 and TRBJ2-4, with a tentative D call TRBD2 (5 bases). The CDR3 runs to 17 residues. The V and J ends lost 3 bases and 2 bases respectively, with 17 bases between them. Germline loops: CDR1 MRHNA, CDR2 SNTAGT. The DNA of the CDR3 is TGTGCCAGCAGTGAACGGTTGGTGGGAGTGACCAAAAACATTCAGTACTTC. Translated: CASSERLVGVTKNIQYF.

This clone was detected only a few times. CDR3 protein: CATSREQVATNEKLFF. The CDR3 region has the DNA TGTGCCACCAGCAGAGAGCAGGTTGCAACTAATGAAAAACTGTTTTTT. The chain links TRBV15 to TRBJ1-4; D is unclear. The CDR3 sequence is 16 residues long. Germline-derived CDR1 and CDR2 are LNHNV and YYDKDF (reference sequence). Trimming stripped 0 bases from V and 0 bases from J, with 8 bases between.

The chain combines TRBV28 with TRBJ1-5; 7 bases line up with TRBD1. The CDR3 contains 13 residues. Germline values: CDR1 MDHEN, CDR2 SYDVKM. Losses at the gene ends were 6 bases for V and 6 bases for J; bases not matched to a gene: 5. CDR3 amino acids: CASREQGSQPQHF. In DNA form, the CDR3 reads TGTGCCAGCAGGGAACAGGGGTCTCAGCCCCAGCATTTT. The full variable domain, its missing parts supplied by reference TRBV28 and TRBJ1-5, is DVKVTQSSRYLVKRTGEKVFLECVQDMDHENMFWYRQDPGLGLRLIYFSYDVKMKEKGDIPEGYSVSREKKERFSLILESASTNQTSMYLCASREQGSQPQHFGDGTRLSIL.

This clone was observed a few times. V gene TRBV9 combines with J gene TRBJ2-3; 8 bases are shared with TRBD1. CDR3 length equals 18 residues. V shed 4 bases and J 4 bases; nucleotides not matched to a gene: 17. Germline CDR1 SGDLS, CDR2 YYNGEE. CDR3: CASSRRERQGLNPDTQYF. Written as DNA, the CDR3 is TGTGCCAGCAGCCGACGTGAAAGACAGGGGCTGAACCCAGATACGCAGTATTTT.

This clone was seen only a few times. The chain couples TRBV15 to TRBJ2-3, with 9 bases lining up with TRBD1. There are 16 residues in the CDR3. Germline V gives CDR1 LNHNV, CDR2 YYDKDF (reference sequence). Trimming removed 3 bases from V and 4 bases from J; junction bases left unmatched: 8. CDR3 amino acids: CATSRGSGTGSDTQYF. CDR3 sequence (DNA): TGTGCCACCAGCAGGGGGTCCGGGACAGGGTCAGATACGCAGTATTTT.

V is TRBV7-9 and J is TRBJ2-1; TRBD1 matches at 10 bases. CDR1 and CDR2 from the germline V gene are SEHNR and FQNEAQ (reference sequence). The CDR3 spans 18 residues. After removal of 0 bases from V and 5 bases from J, the junction contained 10 bases not matched to a gene. The CDR3 nucleotides read TGTGCCAGCAGCTTAGCCCCCGGACAGGGGGAAGGTCACAATGAGCAGTTCTTC. Translation gives CASSLAPGQGEGHNEQFF.

The V gene is TRBV4-3, the J gene TRBJ2-7; D is perhaps TRBD1 (5 bases). Deletions cut 1 base from V and 5 bases from J, with 12 bases between. CDR3 length equals 14 residues. CDR1 is LGHNA, CDR2 YSLEER, per germline. The CDR3 nucleotides read TGCGCCAGCAGCCAAGGGGCAGGGAACCACGAGCAGTACTTC. This encodes CASSQGAGNHEQYF.

The genes are TRBV7-2 and TRBJ2-7; a possible D gene is TRBD1 (5 bases). V shed 0 bases and J shed 3 bases, with 9 bases lying between them. The CDR3 covers 14 residues. Germline CDR1 and CDR2: SGHTA and FQGNSA. CDR3 nucleotides: TGTGCCAGCAGCTTAGCTGGCGACAGCTACGAGCAGTACTTC. It translates to CASSLAGDSYEQYF.

The J gene is TRBJ2-2, the V gene TRBV27; no clear D. Trimming cost V 2 bases and J 6 bases, with 10 bases left between them. CDR1 and CDR2 from the germline V gene are MNHEY and SMNVEV (reference sequence). The CDR3 has 14 residues. CDR3 in DNA: TGTGCCAGCAGTTTACCCCGCGGCGCCGGGGAGCTGTTTTTT. This encodes CASSLPRGAGELFF.

The chain has TRBV28 and TRBJ2-2; no reliable D call. V was pared by 5 bases and J by 1 base, with 5 bases between. CDR3 length equals 13 residues. Germline lookup yields CDR1 MDHEN and CDR2 SYDVKM. The CDR3 region has the DNA TGTGCCAGCAGTCCCCAGAACACCGGGGAGCTGTTTTTT. Translated, it gives CASSPQNTGELFF.

The chain uses TRBV25-1 and TRBJ1-1; 7 positions agree with TRBD1. Germline trimming cut 6 bases from V and 5 bases from J; bases unmatched to any gene: 0. CDR3 size: 11 residues. The germline gives CDR1 MGHDK, CDR2 SYGVNS. The CDR3 sequence is CASSRGTEAFF. The CDR3 nucleotides are TGTGCCAGCAGCAGGGGGACTGAAGCTTTCTTT.

In this sample, this clone turned up once. This sequence joins TRBV5-1 and TRBJ2-5; the match to TRBD1 covers 7 bases. The CDR3 has 14 residues. From germline, CDR1 is SGHRS and CDR2 YFSETQ. The V and J ends lost 4 bases and 7 bases, in that order; junction bases with no gene match: 10. The CDR3 loop is CASSPDREYGTQYF. CDR3 DNA sequence: TGCGCCAGCAGCCCAGACAGGGAATATGGGACCCAGTACTTC.

V gene TRBV5-1 combines with J gene TRBJ2-7; 7 nucleotides match TRBD2. Germline V lookup: CDR1 SGHRS, CDR2 YFSETQ. CDR3 length equals 14 residues. The V and J ends lost 0 bases and 6 bases, in that order; junction bases with no gene match: 6. CDR3: CASSLDPGGSEQYF. The CDR3 DNA reads TGCGCCAGCAGCTTGGATCCCGGGGGGAGCGAGCAGTACTTC.

This chain uses TRBV6-6 with TRBJ2-1, with a possible D match to TRBD2 (7 bases). The CDR3 extends over 14 amino acids. Per germline, CDR1 MNHNY and CDR2 SVGAGI (reference sequence). V was pared by 0 bases and J by 9 bases, with 12 bases between. The CDR3 bases are TGTGCCAGCAGTTACTCCCGGGGGGCGGTTGAGCAGTTCTTC. As protein: CASSYSRGAVEQFF.